What follows describes a single T cell receptor (beta chain). Its cognate antigen has yet to be identified. The record has no base qualities; no much larger clone is one base away. The instrument given in TCRdb is Illumina NovaSeq 6000. Using 5'RACE with constant-segment primers, TCRalpha and TCRbeta cDNA libraries were constructed, with sample barcodes and unique molecular identifiers added in the process. Trizol reagent was used to extract RNA from every sample. Amplification of the libraries took two PCR steps, and the second step added a second sample barcode plus Illumina TruSeq adapters. Sequencing of libraries was performed on an Illumina NovaSeq with 2 x 150 bp paired-end reads. As for the authors' bioinformatics: Demultiplexing of reads and collapsing into UMI-guided consensus sequences were performed with migec v1.2.7. Using mixcr v2.1.11, UMI consensuses were aligned to TRA and TRB V and J templates and then assembled into clonotypes. A clonotype was counted as expanded or contracted only when both edgeR and NoisET called the clonotype significant, with the noise models trained on biological replicates. edgeR calls used a false discovery rate-adjusted p below 0.01 and a log2 fold-change threshold of 1. As an exploratory analysis of dynamics, max-normalized trajectories of the 1000 most abundant clonotypes were examined by PCA with hierarchical clustering. The CD4 or CD8 phenotype of responding clones was assigned using the separately sequenced CD4+ and CD8+ repertoires. In-frame beta chains were kept once TCRdb had trimmed the public reads at Q25 with fastp and called clones with MiXCR. Under each unique CDR3 protein, matching rows form one entry showing the most common genes and DNA. None of the V and J calls come from the authors' own analysis; TCRdb made them. The sample includes 100,000 to 120,000 distinct CDR3 sequences, with about 20% observed a single time. Jointly, the top ten make up around 40% of the sample.

This sample was included in a study of T-cell memory formation after mild COVID-19 (dated by TCRdb to the early 2020s). Regarding the research as a whole: TCR sequence clusters from the two donors were found to be largely donor specific. The cohort was made up of two young adult volunteers, one female and one male, who were previously healthy. T-cell clones expanding and contracting after mild COVID-19 in a couple of donors were tracked by longitudinal TCRalpha and TCRbeta repertoire sequencing.

In the germline V gene, CDR1 corresponds to KGHSY and CDR2 to FQNENV. V and J lose 1 base and 6 bases, and a span of 12 bases separates them. The CDR3 runs 14 amino acids, cysteine and phenylalanine included. This entry keeps only the CDR3 DNA: 42 bases, framed from base 1. On the study overall, not on this receptor specifically: Clones that contracted from day 15 to 85 showed balanced CD4/CD8 phenotypes, whereas a second wave of clones that expanded from day 15 to 37 leaned towards CD4+. Some responding clones were found in pre-infection memory, which suggests that pre-existing cross-reactive memory T cells took part in the SARS-CoV-2 response. Contracting CD4+ clones were found mainly in CM and EM memory subsets, while CD8+ clones were enriched in EMRA. Only two mild cases were covered by the study, and larger cohorts that include severe cases with pre-infection samples were considered necessary. SARS-CoV-2 specificity was not confirmed for the second-wave clones peaking on day 37.

Ficoll-Paque density gradient centrifugation was the method used to isolate PBMCs. This TCR was recovered from a man between 18 and 29 years old who had mild COVID-19 (a few samples of this study predate the infection). The sample titles of this study are shuffled in the database, so cell type and time point are left out; the donor was told from shared clones. Sequencing used PBMCs or a T cell subset sorted from them (not recorded which). The chain joins TRBV16 to TRBJ1-1, with the D gene uncertain. Here is the DNA: TGTGCCAGCAGCCAATATCCGGGAACGGCTGAAGCTTTCTTT. It encodes CASSQYPGTAEAFF. When the CDR3 is completed using the reference TRBV16 and TRBJ1-1 genes on either side, the full variable domain is GEEVAQTPKHLVRGEGQKAKLYCAPIKGHSYVFWYQQVLKNEFKFLISFQNENVFDETGMPKERFSAKCLPNSPCSLEIQATKLEDSAVYFCASSQYPGTAEAFFGQGTRLTVV.